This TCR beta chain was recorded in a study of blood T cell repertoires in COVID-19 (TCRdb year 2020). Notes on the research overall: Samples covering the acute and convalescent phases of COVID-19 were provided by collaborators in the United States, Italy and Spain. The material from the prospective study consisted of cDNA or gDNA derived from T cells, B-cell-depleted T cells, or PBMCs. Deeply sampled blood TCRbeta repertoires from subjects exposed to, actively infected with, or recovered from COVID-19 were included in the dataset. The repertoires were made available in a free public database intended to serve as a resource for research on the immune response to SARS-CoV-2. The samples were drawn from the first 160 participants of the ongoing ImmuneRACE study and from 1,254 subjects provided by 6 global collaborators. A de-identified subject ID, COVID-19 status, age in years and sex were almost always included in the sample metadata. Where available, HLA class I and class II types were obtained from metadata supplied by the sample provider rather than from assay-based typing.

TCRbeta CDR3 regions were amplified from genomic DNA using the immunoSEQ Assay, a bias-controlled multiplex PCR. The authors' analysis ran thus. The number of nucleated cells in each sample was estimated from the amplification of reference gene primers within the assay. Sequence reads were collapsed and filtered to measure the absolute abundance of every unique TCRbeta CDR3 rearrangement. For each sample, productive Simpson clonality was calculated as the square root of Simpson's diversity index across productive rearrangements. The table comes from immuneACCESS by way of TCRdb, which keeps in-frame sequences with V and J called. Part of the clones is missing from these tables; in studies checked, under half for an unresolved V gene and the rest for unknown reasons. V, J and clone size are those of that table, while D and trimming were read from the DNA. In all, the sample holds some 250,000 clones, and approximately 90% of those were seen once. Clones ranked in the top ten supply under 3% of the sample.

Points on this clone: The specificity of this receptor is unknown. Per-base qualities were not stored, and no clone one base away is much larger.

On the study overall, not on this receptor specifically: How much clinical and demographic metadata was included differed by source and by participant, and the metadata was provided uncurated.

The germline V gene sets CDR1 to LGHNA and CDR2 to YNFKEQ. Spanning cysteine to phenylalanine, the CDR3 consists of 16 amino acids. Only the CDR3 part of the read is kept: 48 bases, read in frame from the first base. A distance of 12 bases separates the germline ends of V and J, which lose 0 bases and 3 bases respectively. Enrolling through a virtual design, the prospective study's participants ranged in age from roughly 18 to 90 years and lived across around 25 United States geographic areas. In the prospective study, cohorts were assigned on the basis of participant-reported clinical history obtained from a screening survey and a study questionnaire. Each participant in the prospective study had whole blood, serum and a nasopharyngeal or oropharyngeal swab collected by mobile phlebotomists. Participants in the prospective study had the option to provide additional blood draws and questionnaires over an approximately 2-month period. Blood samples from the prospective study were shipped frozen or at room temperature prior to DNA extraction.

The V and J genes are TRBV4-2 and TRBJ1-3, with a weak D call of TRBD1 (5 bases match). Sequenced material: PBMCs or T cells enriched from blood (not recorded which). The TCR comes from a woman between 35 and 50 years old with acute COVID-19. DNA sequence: TGTGCCAGCAGCCAAGACAAAGTGGGGCATGGAAACACCATATATTTT. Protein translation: CASSQDKVGHGNTIYF.